The source of this TCR beta chain is a study of molecular identifiers for immune sequencing clone quantification. V was pared by 3 bases and J by 4 bases, with 8 bases of the junction left unmatched. This CDR3 is built from 17 residues. Germline CDR1 reads SGHRS; CDR2 reads YFSETQ. In this sample, this clonotype turned up a few times. TCRdb analysed the PCR reads with MiXCR anew, one entry per CDR3 protein. Of approximately 500,000 distinct CDR3 sequences listed, about 25% are singletons. The sorting of naive CD8 T cells used the CD8+CD4-CCR7+CD45RA+ phenotype. The receptor's source is a human donor in good health. Some libraries in this study had Jurkat cell RNA spiked in. Material for sequencing was naive CD8+ T cells from blood, with Jurkat cell RNA spiked in. Subset defined: FACS-sorted CD8+CD4-CCR7+CD45RA+ naive T cells. The chain combines TRBV5-1 with TRBJ2-1; 12 bases agree with TRBD1. This CDR3 reads CASSYAPGQGAYNEQFF. CDR3 sequence (DNA): TGCGCCAGCAGCTATGCCCCGGGACAGGGGGCATACAATGAGCAGTTCTTC.